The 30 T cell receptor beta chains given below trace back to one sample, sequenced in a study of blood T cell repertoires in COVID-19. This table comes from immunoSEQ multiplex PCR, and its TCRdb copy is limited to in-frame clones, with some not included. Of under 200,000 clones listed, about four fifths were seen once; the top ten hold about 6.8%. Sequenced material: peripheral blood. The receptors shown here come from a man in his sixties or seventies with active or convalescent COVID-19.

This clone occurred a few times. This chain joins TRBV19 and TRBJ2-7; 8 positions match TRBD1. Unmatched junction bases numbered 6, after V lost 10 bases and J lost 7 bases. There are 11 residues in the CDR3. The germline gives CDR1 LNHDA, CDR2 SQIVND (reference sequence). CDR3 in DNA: TGTGCCACCGGACAGGGAGGTGAGCAGTACTTC. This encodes CATGQGGEQYF.

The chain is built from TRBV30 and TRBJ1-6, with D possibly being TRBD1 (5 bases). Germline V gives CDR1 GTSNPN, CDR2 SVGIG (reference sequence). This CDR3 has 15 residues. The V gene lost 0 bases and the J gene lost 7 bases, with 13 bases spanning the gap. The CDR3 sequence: CAWSVLQGGNSPLHF. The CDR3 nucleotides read TGTGCCTGGAGTGTACTTCAGGGTGGCAATTCACCCCTCCACTTT.

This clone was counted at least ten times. CDR3 residues: CASRQQGGSQPQHF. CDR3 coding DNA: TGTGCCAGCAGGCAGCAGGGGGGATCTCAGCCCCAGCATTTT. The chain employs TRBV6-5 and TRBJ1-5; TRBD1 aligns across 7 bases. V was clipped by 6 bases and J by 6 bases; unmatched bases: 8. CDR3 length equals 14 residues. From germline, CDR1 is MNHEY and CDR2 SVGAGI.

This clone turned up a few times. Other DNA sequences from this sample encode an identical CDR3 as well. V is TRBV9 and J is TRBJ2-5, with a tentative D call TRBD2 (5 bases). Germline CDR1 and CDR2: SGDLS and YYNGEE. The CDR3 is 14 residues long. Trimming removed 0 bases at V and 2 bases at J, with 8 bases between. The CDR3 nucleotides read TGTGCCAGCAGCGTAGGAACGGGGCAAGAGACCCAGTACTTC. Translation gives CASSVGTGQETQYF.

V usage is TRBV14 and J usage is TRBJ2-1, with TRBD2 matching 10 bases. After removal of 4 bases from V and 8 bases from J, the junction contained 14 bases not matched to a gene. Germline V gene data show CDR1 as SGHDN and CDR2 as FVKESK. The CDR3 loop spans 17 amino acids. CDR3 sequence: CASSPSFGLAGVDEQFF. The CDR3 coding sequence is TGTGCCAGCAGCCCCTCTTTCGGGCTAGCGGGAGTTGATGAGCAGTTCTTC.

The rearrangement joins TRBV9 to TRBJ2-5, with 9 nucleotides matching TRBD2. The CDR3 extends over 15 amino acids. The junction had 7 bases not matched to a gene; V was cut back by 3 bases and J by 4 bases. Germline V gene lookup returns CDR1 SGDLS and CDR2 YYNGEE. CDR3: CASSARAAGGETQYF. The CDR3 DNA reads TGTGCCAGCAGCGCCCGGGCAGCGGGGGGAGAGACCCAGTACTTC.

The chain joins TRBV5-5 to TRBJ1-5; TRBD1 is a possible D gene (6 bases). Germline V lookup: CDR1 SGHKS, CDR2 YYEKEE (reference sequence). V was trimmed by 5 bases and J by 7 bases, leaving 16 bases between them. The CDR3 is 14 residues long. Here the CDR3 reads CASSQTGREQPQHF. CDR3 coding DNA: TGTGCCAGCAGTCAAACAGGGAGGGAGCAGCCCCAGCATTTT.

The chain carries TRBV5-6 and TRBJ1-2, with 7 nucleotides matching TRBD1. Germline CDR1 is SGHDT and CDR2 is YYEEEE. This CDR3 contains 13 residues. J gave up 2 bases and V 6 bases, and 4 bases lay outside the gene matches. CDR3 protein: CASTPGQNYGYTF. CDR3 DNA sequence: TGTGCCAGCACCCCGGGACAGAACTATGGCTACACCTTC. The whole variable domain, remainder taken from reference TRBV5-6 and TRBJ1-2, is DAGVTQSPTHLIKTRGQQVTLRCSPKSGHDTVSWYQQALGQGPQFIFQYYEEEERQRGNFPDRFSGHQFPNYSSELNVNALLLGDSALYLCASTPGQNYGYTFGSGTRLTVV.

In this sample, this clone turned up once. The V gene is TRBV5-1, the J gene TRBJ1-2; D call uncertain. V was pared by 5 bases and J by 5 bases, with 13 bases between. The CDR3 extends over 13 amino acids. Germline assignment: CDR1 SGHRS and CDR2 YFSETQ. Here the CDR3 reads CASREPGGYGYTF. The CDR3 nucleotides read TGCGCCAGCAGGGAGCCGGGAGGGTATGGCTACACCTTC.

DNA of the CDR3: TGTGCCAGCTCAAAAAGTCCGGCGGGAATATCAGATACGCAGTATTTT. As protein: CASSKSPAGISDTQYF. This chain uses TRBV18 with TRBJ2-3; the D gene is possibly TRBD2 (6 bases). The V gene's germline CDR1 is KGHSH and CDR2 LQKENI. V shed 5 bases and J shed 4 bases, with 19 bases lying between them. The CDR3 has 16 residues.

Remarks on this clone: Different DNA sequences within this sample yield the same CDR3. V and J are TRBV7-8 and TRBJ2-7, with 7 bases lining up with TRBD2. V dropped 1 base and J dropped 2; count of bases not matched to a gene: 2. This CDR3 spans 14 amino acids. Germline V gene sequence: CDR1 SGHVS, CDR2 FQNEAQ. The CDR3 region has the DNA TGTGCCAGCAGCTTAGTCGCGGGGGCCTACGAGCAGTACTTC. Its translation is CASSLVAGAYEQYF.

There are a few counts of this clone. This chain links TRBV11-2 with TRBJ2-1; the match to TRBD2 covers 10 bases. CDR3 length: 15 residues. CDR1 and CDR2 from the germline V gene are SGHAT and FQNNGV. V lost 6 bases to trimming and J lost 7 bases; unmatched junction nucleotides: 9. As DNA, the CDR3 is TGTGCCAGCAGACAGGGACTAGCGTTACTTAATGAGCAGTTCTTC. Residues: CASRQGLALLNEQFF. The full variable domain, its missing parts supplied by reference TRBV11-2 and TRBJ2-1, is EAGVAQSPRYKIIEKRQSVAFWCNPISGHATLYWYQQILGQGPKLLIQFQNNGVVDDSQLPKDRFSAERLKGVDSTLKIQPAKLEDSAVYLCASRQGLALLNEQFFGPGTRLTVL.

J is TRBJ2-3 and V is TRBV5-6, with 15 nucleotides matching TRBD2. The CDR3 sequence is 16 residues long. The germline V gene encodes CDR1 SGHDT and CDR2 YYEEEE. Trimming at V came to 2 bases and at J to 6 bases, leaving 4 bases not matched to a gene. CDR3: CASSFGTSGGWDTQYF. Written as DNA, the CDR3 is TGTGCCAGCAGCTTTGGGACTAGCGGGGGGTGGGATACGCAGTATTTT.

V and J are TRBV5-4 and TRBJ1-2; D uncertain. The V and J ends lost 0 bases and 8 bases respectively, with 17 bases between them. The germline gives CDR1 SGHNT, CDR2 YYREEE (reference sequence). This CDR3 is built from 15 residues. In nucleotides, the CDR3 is TGTGCCAGCAGCTTGGATCGTGGTCTTACGAGAGGCTACACCTTC. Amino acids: CASSLDRGLTRGYTF.

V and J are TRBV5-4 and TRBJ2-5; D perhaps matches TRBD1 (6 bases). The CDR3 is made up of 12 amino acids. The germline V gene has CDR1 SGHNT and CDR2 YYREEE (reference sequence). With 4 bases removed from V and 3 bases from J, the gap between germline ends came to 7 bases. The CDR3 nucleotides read TGTGCCAGCAGCGCAGGGGAAGAGACCCAGTACTTC. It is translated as CASSAGEETQYF.

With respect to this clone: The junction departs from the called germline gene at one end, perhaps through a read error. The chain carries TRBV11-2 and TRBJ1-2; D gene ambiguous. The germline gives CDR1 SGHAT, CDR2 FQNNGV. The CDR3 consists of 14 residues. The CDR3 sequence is CASSLITANYSYTF. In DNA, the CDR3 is TGTGCCAGCAGCTTAATCACGGCTAACTATAGCTACACCTTC.

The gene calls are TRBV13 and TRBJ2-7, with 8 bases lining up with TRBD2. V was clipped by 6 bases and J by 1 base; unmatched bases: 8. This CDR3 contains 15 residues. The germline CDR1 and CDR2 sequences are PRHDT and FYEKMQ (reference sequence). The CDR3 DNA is TGTGCCAGCAGTCCTATAAGCGGGAGTTCCTACGAGCAGTACTTC. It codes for CASSPISGSSYEQYF.

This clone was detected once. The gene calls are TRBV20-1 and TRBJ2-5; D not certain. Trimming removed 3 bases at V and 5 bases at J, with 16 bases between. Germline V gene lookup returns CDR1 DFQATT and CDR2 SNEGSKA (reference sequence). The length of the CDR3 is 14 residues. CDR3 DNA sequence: TGCAGTGCTAGTGAGTACCGAAGCACGGAGACCCAGTACTTC. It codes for CSASEYRSTETQYF.

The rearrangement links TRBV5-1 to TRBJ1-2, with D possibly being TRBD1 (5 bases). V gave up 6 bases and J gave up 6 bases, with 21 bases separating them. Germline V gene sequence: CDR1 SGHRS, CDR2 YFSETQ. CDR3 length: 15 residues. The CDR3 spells CASKMGSQGGDGYTF. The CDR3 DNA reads TGCGCCAGCAAGATGGGGAGTCAGGGAGGAGATGGCTACACCTTC.

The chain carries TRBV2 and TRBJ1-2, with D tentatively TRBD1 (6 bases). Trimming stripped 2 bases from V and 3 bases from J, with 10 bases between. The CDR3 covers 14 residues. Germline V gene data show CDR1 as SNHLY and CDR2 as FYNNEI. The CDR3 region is CASSEQGQDYGYTF. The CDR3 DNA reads TGTGCCAGCAGTGAACAGGGGCAGGACTATGGCTACACCTTC.

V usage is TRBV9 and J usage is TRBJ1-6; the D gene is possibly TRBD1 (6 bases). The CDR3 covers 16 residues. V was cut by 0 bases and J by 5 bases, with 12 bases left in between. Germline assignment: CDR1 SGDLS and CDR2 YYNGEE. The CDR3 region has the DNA TGTGCCAGCAGCGTAGACCCTACAGGGAATAATTCACCCCTCCACTTT. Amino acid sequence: CASSVDPTGNNSPLHF.

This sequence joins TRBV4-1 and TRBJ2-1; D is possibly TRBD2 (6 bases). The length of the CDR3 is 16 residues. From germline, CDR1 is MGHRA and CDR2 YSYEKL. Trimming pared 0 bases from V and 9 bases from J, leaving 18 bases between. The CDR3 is CASSQDGGALGGEQFF. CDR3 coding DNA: TGCGCCAGCAGCCAAGACGGCGGGGCGCTCGGAGGTGAGCAGTTCTTC.

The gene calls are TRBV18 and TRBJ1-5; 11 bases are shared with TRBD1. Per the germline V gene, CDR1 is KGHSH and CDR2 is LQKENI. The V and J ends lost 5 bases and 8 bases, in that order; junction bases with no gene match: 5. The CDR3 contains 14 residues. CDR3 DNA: TGTGCCAGCTCAGAAGGGACAGGGGGAGAGCCCCAGCATTTT. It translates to CASSEGTGGEPQHF. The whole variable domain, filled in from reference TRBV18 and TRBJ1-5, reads NAGVMQNPRHLVRRRGQEARLRCSPMKGHSHVYWYRQLPEEGLKFMVYLQKENIIDESGMPKERFSAEFPKEGPSILRIQQVVRGDSAAYFCASSEGTGGEPQHFGDGTRLSIL.

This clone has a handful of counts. DNA for the CDR3: TGTGCCACCAGCAGGGACAGGGGAATTGATTCACCCCTCCACTTT. This codes for CATSRDRGIDSPLHF. The V and J genes are TRBV15 and TRBJ1-6; 9 bases line up with TRBD1. J was trimmed by 8 bases and V by 3 bases; bases with no gene match: 5. Germline V gives CDR1 LNHNV, CDR2 YYDKDF (reference sequence). The CDR3 contains 15 residues.

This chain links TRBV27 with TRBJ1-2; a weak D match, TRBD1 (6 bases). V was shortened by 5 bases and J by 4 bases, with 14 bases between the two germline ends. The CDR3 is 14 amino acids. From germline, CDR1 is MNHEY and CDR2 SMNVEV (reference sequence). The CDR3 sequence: CASSKNRDAYGYTF. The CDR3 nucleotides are TGTGCCAGCAGTAAAAACAGGGATGCCTATGGCTACACCTTC.

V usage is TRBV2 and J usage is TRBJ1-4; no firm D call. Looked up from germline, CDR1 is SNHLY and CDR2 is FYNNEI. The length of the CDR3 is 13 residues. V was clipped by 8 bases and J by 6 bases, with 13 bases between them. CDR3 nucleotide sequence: TGTGCCAGCGACATTGTTCGTGATGAAAAACTGTTTTTT. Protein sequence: CASDIVRDEKLFF.

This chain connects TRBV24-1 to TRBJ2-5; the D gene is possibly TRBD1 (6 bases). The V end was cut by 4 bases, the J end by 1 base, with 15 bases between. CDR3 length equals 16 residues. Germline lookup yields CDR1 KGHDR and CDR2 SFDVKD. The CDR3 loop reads CATSEEPGESQETQYF. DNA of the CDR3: TGTGCCACCAGTGAAGAACCAGGGGAGAGCCAAGAGACCCAGTACTTC.

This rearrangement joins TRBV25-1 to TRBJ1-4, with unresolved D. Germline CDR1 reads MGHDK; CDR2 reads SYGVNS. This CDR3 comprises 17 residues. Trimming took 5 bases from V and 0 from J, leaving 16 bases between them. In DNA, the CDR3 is TGTGCCAGCAGTAGACGGGCCGGAGGGTCAACTAATGAAAAACTGTTTTTT. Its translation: CASSRRAGGSTNEKLFF.

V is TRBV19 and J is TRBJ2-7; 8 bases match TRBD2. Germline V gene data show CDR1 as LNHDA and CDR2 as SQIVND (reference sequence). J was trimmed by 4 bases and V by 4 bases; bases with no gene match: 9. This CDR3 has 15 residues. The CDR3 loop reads CASSNGAGANYEQYF. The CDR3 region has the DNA TGTGCCAGTAGTAATGGAGCGGGGGCGAATTACGAGCAGTACTTC.

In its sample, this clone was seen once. The CDR3 DNA reads as TGCGCCAGCAGCTTGGTGGTAGCGGGAGACGAGCAGTACTTC. This sequence encodes CASSLVVAGDEQYF. This chain links TRBV5-1 with TRBJ2-7, with 9 positions matching TRBD2. Germline loops: CDR1 SGHRS, CDR2 YFSETQ. V was pared by 0 bases and J by 5 bases, with 3 bases of the junction left unmatched. This CDR3 has 14 amino acids.